What follows are 22 T cell receptor beta chains derived from one specimen sequenced in a study of cytomegalovirus exposure and HLA in healthy donors. Amplification used 60 Vbeta primers and 13 Jbeta primers. Sequencing was performed with immunoSEQ multiplex PCR; in TCRdb, only in-frame clones are kept and a portion is missing. The sample includes just over 150,000 clones, 65% to 90% of them seen just once. Sequencing input: PBMCs. These TCRs come from a woman in her forties or fifties in good health and CMV-seropositive.

The chain links TRBV30 to TRBJ2-1; TRBD2 aligns across 8 bases. The germline CDR1 and CDR2 sequences are GTSNPN and SVGIG (reference sequence). This CDR3 is built from 17 residues. V lost 0 bases, J lost 4 bases, and 11 bases stayed unmatched. CDR3 in DNA: TGTGCCTGGAGTGTACTAGGGGGAAAGCGGGGGTACAATGAGCAGTTCTTC. Residues: CAWSVLGGKRGYNEQFF. Variable domain in full (rest from reference TRBV30 and TRBJ2-1): SQTIHQWPATLVQPVGSPLSLECTVEGTSNPNLYWYRQAAGRGLQLLFYSVGIGQISSEVPQNLSASRPQDRQFILSSKKLLLSDSGFYLCAWSVLGGKRGYNEQFFGPGTRLTVL.

This chain joins TRBV28 and TRBJ1-2; 9 bases fit TRBD1. CDR3 size: 14 residues. Trimming removed 7 bases from V and 8 bases from J; junction bases left unmatched: 11. The germline V gene encodes CDR1 MDHEN and CDR2 SYDVKM. The CDR3, as DNA: TGTGCCAGCAAAATGAGAGGGGACAGGGTCGGCTACACCTTC. It is translated as CASKMRGDRVGYTF.

The rearrangement joins TRBV4-2 to TRBJ1-1, with 9 bases that match TRBD1. V was pared by 0 bases and J by 4 bases, with 3 bases of the junction left unmatched. CDR3 size: 15 residues. Germline assignment: CDR1 LGHNA and CDR2 YNFKEQ. As DNA, the CDR3 is TGTGCCAGCAGCCAAGAGAACAGGGGGCCCACTGAAGCTTTCTTT. It translates to CASSQENRGPTEAFF.

This chain connects TRBV12-5 to TRBJ2-1; 8 bases align to TRBD1. V gave up 6 bases and J gave up 4 bases; unmatched junction bases: 8. Germline CDR1 LGHNT, CDR2 FRNRAP. This CDR3 is built from 15 residues. CDR3 amino acids: CASGLAGQVYNEQFF. CDR3 bases: TGTGCTAGTGGCCTGGCGGGACAGGTATACAATGAGCAGTTCTTC.

The chain couples TRBV18 to TRBJ1-1, with unresolved D. The CDR3 loop spans 16 amino acids. V was trimmed by 4 bases and J by 0 bases, leaving 15 bases between them. Germline loops: CDR1 KGHSH, CDR2 LQKENI. CDR3: CASSLDVWTLNTEAFF. In DNA, the CDR3 is TGTGCCAGCTCACTCGACGTTTGGACTTTGAACACTGAAGCTTTCTTT.

This clone has a handful of counts. The chain is built from TRBV9 and TRBJ1-2; D unresolved. This CDR3 is 15 amino acids long. Germline CDR1 is SGDLS and CDR2 is YYNGEE. Trimming took 0 bases from V and 5 from J, leaving 14 bases between them. The CDR3 nucleotides read TGTGCCAGCAGCGTAGATCCGGGGAGCCTATATGGCTACACCTTC. Its protein product is CASSVDPGSLYGYTF.

The chain combines TRBV6-6 with TRBJ1-4; the D gene is possibly TRBD1 (5 bases). This CDR3 has 16 residues. Per the germline V gene, CDR1 is MNHNY and CDR2 is SVGAGI (reference sequence). Trimming stripped 4 bases from V and 0 bases from J, with 12 bases between. The CDR3 DNA reads TGTGCCAGCAGTTCCGGACAACTTACAACTAATGAAAAACTGTTTTTT. Amino acid sequence: CASSSGQLTTNEKLFF.

This clone was counted ten times or more. This sequence joins TRBV13 and TRBJ2-1; D remains unclear. This CDR3 region has 11 residues. V lost 5 bases and J 6 bases, leaving 5 bases between the germline ends. Looked up from germline, CDR1 is PRHDT and CDR2 is FYEKMQ (reference sequence). In DNA form, the CDR3 reads TGTGCCAGCAGCCTCGGCAATGAGCAGTTCTTC. Translated, it gives CASSLGNEQFF.

As DNA, the CDR3 is TGTGCCAGCCGCTATTGGGCGGGGGGGCAATCCGATACGCAGTATTTT. This codes for CASRYWAGGQSDTQYF. J is TRBJ2-3 and V is TRBV7-8; 9 positions match TRBD2. Germline CDR1 SGHVS, CDR2 FQNEAQ. The CDR3 spans 16 residues. The V gene end was trimmed by 8 bases and the J gene end by 6 bases; junction bases not matched to a gene: 15.

V usage is TRBV13 and J usage is TRBJ2-1, with 9 positions matching TRBD1. The germline CDR1 and CDR2 sequences are PRHDT and FYEKMQ (reference sequence). The V and J ends lost 5 bases and 3 bases, in that order; junction bases with no gene match: 11. This CDR3 has 17 residues. This CDR3 reads CASSRTKDRGNYNEQFF. The CDR3 DNA is TGTGCCAGCAGCCGAACCAAAGACAGGGGGAACTACAATGAGCAGTTCTTC. Complete variable domain (other parts from reference TRBV13 and TRBJ2-1): AAGVIQSPRHLIKEKRETATLKCYPIPRHDTVYWYQQGPGQDPQFLISFYEKMQSDKGSIPDRFSAQQFSDYHSELNMSSLELGDSALYFCASSRTKDRGNYNEQFFGPGTRLTVL.

This sequence joins TRBV19 and TRBJ2-5; D uncertain. Germline loops: CDR1 LNHDA, CDR2 SQIVND (reference sequence). The CDR3 totals 11 residues. The V end lost 8 bases, the J end lost 7 bases, and 11 bases lay between the germline ends. Here the CDR3 DNA reads TGTGCCAGTTCGAACGGTGGGACCCAGTACTTC. This gives the protein CASSNGGTQYF.

In nucleotides, the CDR3 is TGTGCCAGCAGCCGCTCAGGGGGCGCGGGGACTGAAGCTTTCTTT. Protein: CASSRSGGAGTEAFF. This sequence joins TRBV7-3 and TRBJ1-1, with 8 bases identical to TRBD1. The V and J ends lost 5 bases and 5 bases, in that order; junction bases with no gene match: 10. Germline lookup yields CDR1 SGHTA and CDR2 FQGTGA. This CDR3 contains 15 residues.

A few counts support this clone. The genes are TRBV5-8 and TRBJ2-6, with 9 bases that match TRBD1. The V and J ends lost 0 bases and 13 bases, in that order; junction bases with no gene match: 8. The CDR3 runs to 15 residues. CDR1 and CDR2 (germline): SGHTS, YDEGEE. The chain's CDR3 is CASSLGGTGSQVLTF. The CDR3, as DNA: TGTGCCAGCAGCTTGGGTGGGACAGGGTCTCAGGTCCTGACTTTC.

V is TRBV11-3 and J is TRBJ2-3; D gene unclear. The germline gives CDR1 SGHNT, CDR2 YENEEA. Between the trimmed V and J ends, which lost 5 bases and 5 bases, there was a span of 20 bases. The CDR3 runs to 16 residues. The CDR3 loop is CASSEKRPQGGDTQYF. For the CDR3, the DNA is TGTGCCAGCAGCGAAAAACGACCCCAAGGCGGAGATACGCAGTATTTT.

The genes are TRBV19 and TRBJ1-1; 12 nucleotides line up with TRBD1. V lost 3 bases to trimming and J lost 6 bases; unmatched junction nucleotides: 5. The CDR3 spans 15 residues. Germline V gene data show CDR1 as LNHDA and CDR2 as SQIVND (reference sequence). The CDR3 is CASSIAGQGAAEAFF. DNA for the CDR3: TGTGCCAGTAGTATCGCGGGACAGGGGGCCGCTGAAGCTTTCTTT. The variable domain in full, completed from reference TRBV19 and TRBJ1-1, reads DGGITQSPKYLFRKEGQNVTLSCEQNLNHDAMYWYRQDPGQGLRLIYYSQIVNDFQKGDIAEGYSVSREKKESFPLTVTSAQKNPTAFYLCASSIAGQGAAEAFFGQGTRLTVV.

The chain's CDR3 is CASSQLANTGELFF. CDR3 nucleotides: TGCGCCAGCAGCCAACTGGCGAACACCGGGGAGCTGTTTTTT. The chain couples TRBV10-2 to TRBJ2-2; D is ambiguous. Germline CDR1 and CDR2: WSHSY and SAAADI. The CDR3 runs 14 residues. Trimming left V 6 bases short and J 0 bases short, with 8 bases between.

The rearrangement uses TRBV4-3 and TRBJ1-1; D is unclear. CDR3 length: 15 residues. Germline V CDR1 and CDR2: LGHNA, YSLEER. Trimming removed 0 bases from V and 1 base from J, with 9 bases in between. The DNA for the CDR3 is TGCGCCAGCAGCCAAGAGCTCCTAACGAACACTGAAGCTTTCTTT. Translated, it gives CASSQELLTNTEAFF.

The chain combines TRBV7-2 with TRBJ1-6, with D possibly TRBD1 on 6 matching bases. The CDR3 is made up of 15 amino acids. V gave up 5 bases and J gave up 6 bases, with 14 bases separating them. Per germline, CDR1 SGHTA and CDR2 FQGNSA. The CDR3 DNA is TGTGCCAGCAGCATACGAGGACAGCGTAATTCACCCCTCCACTTT. Amino acid sequence: CASSIRGQRNSPLHF.

The chain combines TRBV29-1 with TRBJ2-1, with 9 bases fitting TRBD2. Germline V gene sequence: CDR1 SQVTM, CDR2 ANQGSEA. Trimming removed 4 bases from V and 7 bases from J; junction bases left unmatched: 11. This CDR3 has 15 residues. The chain's CDR3 is CSVAPGGGGGNEQFF. The DNA for the CDR3 is TGCAGCGTTGCCCCGGGCGGGGGGGGAGGTAATGAGCAGTTCTTC.

The V call is TRBV6-5, the J call TRBJ2-1; the D gene is possibly TRBD2 (6 bases). Trimming stripped 2 bases from V and 10 bases from J, with 15 bases between. Germline-derived CDR1 and CDR2 are MNHEY and SVGAGI. The CDR3 sequence is 14 residues long. The CDR3, as DNA: TGTGCCAGCAGTTACCGTGGGGACTCGGCAGAGCAGTTCTTC. It codes for CASSYRGDSAEQFF.

This chain connects TRBV2 to TRBJ1-1; D might be TRBD1 (5 bases). V was pared by 6 bases and J by 1 base, with 12 bases between. The germline V gene has CDR1 SNHLY and CDR2 FYNNEI. This CDR3 contains 14 residues. CDR3 sequence reads: CASSQQGENTEAFF. The CDR3 nucleotides read TGTGCCAGCAGCCAACAAGGGGAGAACACTGAAGCTTTCTTT.

This sequence joins TRBV2 and TRBJ1-2; 7 bases line up with TRBD1. CDR1 and CDR2 from the germline V gene are SNHLY and FYNNEI. The CDR3 spans 13 residues. Trimming removed 8 bases from V and 8 bases from J; junction bases left unmatched: 11. CDR3 nucleotide sequence: TGTGCCAGCTTAGAGGGGGCCAGGAGGGGCTACACCTTC. Translating it yields CASLEGARRGYTF.